A selection of T cell receptor beta chains follows, all from one sample in a study of blood T cell repertoires in COVID-19. TCRdb's table, derived via immunoSEQ multiplex PCR, lists solely in-frame clones and lacks some. This table holds 150,000 or so clones, about four fifths found once. Input material: PBMCs or T cells enriched from blood (not recorded which). Every receptor here comes from a man aged 45-60 years who had recovered from COVID-19. CDR3s include the opening cysteine and the closing phenylalanine or tryptophan. Each record gives: V gene, J gene, D gene, CDR3 protein, CDR3 DNA. A D gene is named only where the DNA matches it firmly.

v_call: TRBV28; j_call: TRBJ1-3; d_call: TRBD1; cdr3_aa: CASSRWDRGAGNTIYF; cdr3_nt: TGTGCCAGCAGTCGGTGGGACAGGGGTGCTGGAAACACCATATATTTT
v_call: TRBV9; j_call: TRBJ2-5; d_call: .; cdr3_aa: CASSVDGRWETQYF; cdr3_nt: TGTGCCAGCAGCGTAGATGGCCGATGGGAGACCCAGTACTTC
v_call: TRBV6-5; j_call: TRBJ2-3; d_call: .; cdr3_aa: CASSYSRPSADTQYF; cdr3_nt: TGTGCCAGCAGTTACTCGCGACCTAGCGCAGATACGCAGTATTTT
v_call: TRBV5-4; j_call: TRBJ2-7; d_call: TRBD1; cdr3_aa: CASSALQGSYEQYF; cdr3_nt: TGTGCCAGCAGCGCTTTACAGGGGTCCTACGAGCAGTACTTC
v_call: TRBV18; j_call: TRBJ1-2; d_call: TRBD1; cdr3_aa: CASSPGTGSNYGYTF; cdr3_nt: TGTGCCAGCTCACCCGGGACAGGGAGTAACTATGGCTACACCTTC
v_call: TRBV9; j_call: TRBJ2-1; d_call: TRBD2; cdr3_aa: CASSVGTSGGVEEQFF; cdr3_nt: TGTGCCAGCAGCGTTGGGACTAGCGGGGGGGTCGAGGAGCAGTTCTTC
v_call: TRBV19; j_call: TRBJ1-2; d_call: .; cdr3_aa: CASSSRTPIYYGYTF; cdr3_nt: TGTGCCAGTAGTTCCCGGACACCCATCTACTATGGCTACACCTTC
v_call: TRBV24-1; j_call: TRBJ2-7; d_call: .; cdr3_aa: CATSDLPGGSYEQYF; cdr3_nt: TGTGCCACCAGTGATTTACCCGGGGGCTCCTACGAGCAGTACTTC
v_call: TRBV9; j_call: TRBJ2-7; d_call: .; cdr3_aa: CASSTTDGYEQYF; cdr3_nt: TGTGCCAGCAGCACTACTGACGGGTACGAGCAGTACTTC
v_call: TRBV2; j_call: TRBJ2-7; d_call: .; cdr3_aa: CASIASGSYEQYF; cdr3_nt: TGTGCCAGCATCGCTAGTGGGTCCTACGAGCAGTACTTC
v_call: TRBV29-1; j_call: TRBJ2-7; d_call: .; cdr3_aa: CSARQVLSGEQYF; cdr3_nt: TGCAGCGCCCGACAGGTACTTTCTGGGGAGCAGTACTTC